Below, 18 T cell receptor beta chains from the same sample are listed, as sequenced in a study of blood T cell repertoires in COVID-19. Profiling relied on immunoSEQ multiplex PCR, and the TCRdb table lists in-frame clones only, not all of them. The table lists more than 200,000 clones, around nine tenths of them singletons. Material: PBMCs or T cells enriched from blood (not recorded which). These receptor sequences come from a woman in her 50s who had recovered from COVID-19.

The gene calls are TRBV4-1 and TRBJ2-1; 9 nucleotides agree with TRBD1. The CDR3 length is 18 residues. Germline CDR1 and CDR2: MGHRA and YSYEKL. The V and J ends lost 4 bases and 5 bases, in that order; junction bases with no gene match: 15. As DNA, the CDR3 is TGCGCCAGCAGCCCCGCCGGGACAGGGTATGGCGTGGACAATGAGCAGTTCTTC. This gives the protein CASSPAGTGYGVDNEQFF.

V gene TRBV28 combines with J gene TRBJ2-2; D is undetermined. Trimming pared 7 bases from V and 1 base from J, leaving 10 bases between. Germline lookup yields CDR1 MDHEN and CDR2 SYDVKM. The CDR3 length is 14 residues. CDR3 nucleotide sequence: TGTGCCAGCACCAGTTCGATGAACACCGGGGAGCTGTTTTTT. Its translation is CASTSSMNTGELFF.

V gene TRBV28 combines with J gene TRBJ1-1; 7 bases map to TRBD1. The CDR3 loop spans 14 amino acids. Germline loops: CDR1 MDHEN, CDR2 SYDVKM. V dropped 6 bases and J dropped 8; count of bases not matched to a gene: 12. The CDR3 loop is CASRSLDRHKEAFF. CDR3 coding DNA: TGTGCCAGCAGATCCTTGGACAGGCACAAGGAAGCTTTCTTT.

The gene calls are TRBV5-1 and TRBJ1-2, with 10 bases lining up with TRBD1. V lost 2 bases to trimming and J lost 6 bases; unmatched junction nucleotides: 10. Germline-derived CDR1 and CDR2 are SGHRS and YFSETQ. This CDR3 spans 16 amino acids. The CDR3 is CASSLLTGTGEDGYTF. The CDR3 DNA is TGCGCCAGCAGCTTACTGACCGGGACAGGGGAGGATGGCTACACCTTC.

The chain combines TRBV3-1 (or the pseudogene TRBV3-2) with TRBJ1-2; weak D call: TRBD1 (6 bases). This CDR3 is 16 amino acids long. From germline, CDR1 is LGHDT and CDR2 YNNKEL (reference sequence). Trimming removed 0 bases at V and 3 bases at J, with 14 bases between. The CDR3 spells CASSQEVEGDHYGYTF. Written as DNA, the CDR3 is TGTGCCAGCAGCCAAGAGGTTGAGGGGGACCACTATGGCTACACCTTC.

The chain employs TRBV6-5 and TRBJ1-5, with D hard to call. CDR3 length: 13 amino acids. Germline CDR1 is MNHEY and CDR2 is SVGAGI. V was clipped by 7 bases and J by 6 bases, with 13 bases between them. CDR3 sequence: CASTGFRGQPQHF. DNA for the CDR3: TGTGCCAGCACGGGGTTCCGGGGTCAGCCCCAGCATTTT.

The rearrangement uses TRBV4-1 and TRBJ2-1; D is possibly TRBD1 (5 bases). V was trimmed by 0 bases and J by 8 bases, leaving 11 bases between them. Looked up from germline, CDR1 is MGHRA and CDR2 is YSYEKL. This CDR3 is built from 14 residues. The CDR3 loop reads CASSQDRDVDEQFF. Here the CDR3 DNA reads TGCGCCAGCAGCCAAGACAGGGATGTAGATGAGCAGTTCTTC.

This clone was seen a few times. The chain recombines TRBV2 with TRBJ2-3; the D gene is possibly TRBD2 (6 bases). The CDR3 is 13 amino acids. V was clipped by 10 bases and J by 3 bases, with 14 bases between them. Germline V gene data show CDR1 as SNHLY and CDR2 as FYNNEI. The CDR3 sequence is CATRLGLTDTQYF. CDR3 nucleotides: TGTGCCACCCGACTAGGATTGACAGATACGCAGTATTTT.

The chain recombines TRBV10-3 with TRBJ2-2; 9 positions match TRBD2. Trimming took 0 bases from V and 1 from J; bases not matched to a gene: 0. Germline CDR1 reads ENHRY; CDR2 reads SYGVKD. This CDR3 contains 16 residues. The CDR3 bases are TGTGCCATCAGTGAGTCGACTAGCGGGAACACCGGGGAGCTGTTTTTT. The encoded protein is CAISESTSGNTGELFF.

This rearrangement joins TRBV7-3 to TRBJ2-1; 7 bases are a match to TRBD2. J gave up 8 bases and V 6 bases, and 10 bases lay outside the gene matches. The CDR3 length is 14 residues. Looked up from germline, CDR1 is SGHTA and CDR2 is FQGTGA. CDR3 DNA: TGTGCCAGCAGGCCCGGCGGGAGTACTCATGAGCAGTTCTTC. This encodes CASRPGGSTHEQFF.

The V gene is TRBV19, the J gene TRBJ1-5; D is uncertain. The V gene's germline CDR1 is LNHDA and CDR2 SQIVND (reference sequence). Deletions cut 4 bases from V and 0 bases from J, with 7 bases between. CDR3 length: 14 amino acids. CDR3 nucleotide sequence: TGTGCCAGTAGTACGACATTTAGCAATCAGCCCCAGCATTTT. It specifies CASSTTFSNQPQHF. Looking up the rest from reference TRBV19 and TRBJ1-5 gives the full variable domain: DGGITQSPKYLFRKEGQNVTLSCEQNLNHDAMYWYRQDPGQGLRLIYYSQIVNDFQKGDIAEGYSVSREKKESFPLTVTSAQKNPTAFYLCASSTTFSNQPQHFGDGTRLSIL.

The chain combines TRBV30 with TRBJ2-3, with a possible D match to TRBD1 (6 bases). The CDR3 covers 13 residues. Deletions cut 5 bases from V and 4 bases from J, with 13 bases between. Germline V gene lookup returns CDR1 GTSNPN and CDR2 SVGIG (reference sequence). The CDR3 sequence: CAWAQGFADTQYF. In DNA, the CDR3 is TGTGCCTGGGCTCAGGGGTTCGCAGATACGCAGTATTTT.

The chain uses TRBV2 and TRBJ2-7; 9 nucleotides agree with TRBD2. The CDR3 has 15 amino acids. The germline V gene encodes CDR1 SNHLY and CDR2 FYNNEI. J was trimmed by 3 bases and V by 6 bases; bases with no gene match: 9. The CDR3 DNA reads as TGTGCCAGCAGGAAGGAAATAGCGGGAGTCTACGAGCAGTACTTC. It translates to CASRKEIAGVYEQYF.

This chain connects TRBV5-1 to TRBJ2-5; 7 bases agree with TRBD1. The CDR3 is made up of 15 amino acids. The ends lost 0 bases at V and 5 bases at J; junction bases unmatched: 7. Germline values: CDR1 SGHRS, CDR2 YFSETQ. Here the CDR3 DNA reads TGCGCCAGCAGCTTGGAAGTAGGGGGCGGGGAGACCCAGTACTTC. Protein product: CASSLEVGGGETQYF.

This chain connects TRBV10-2 to TRBJ2-1; D is uncertain. Between the trimmed V and J ends, which lost 6 bases and 0 bases, there was a span of 12 bases. Germline assignment: CDR1 WSHSY and CDR2 SAAADI. The CDR3 loop spans 15 amino acids. The CDR3 loop reads CASRQYQSSYNEQFF. DNA for the CDR3: TGCGCCAGCAGACAGTACCAAAGCTCCTACAATGAGCAGTTCTTC.

V gene TRBV4-1 combines with J gene TRBJ1-5; 8 bases fit TRBD1. Germline trimming cut 3 bases from V and 5 bases from J; bases unmatched to any gene: 3. This CDR3 is built from 14 residues. Looked up from germline, CDR1 is MGHRA and CDR2 is YSYEKL. In DNA form, the CDR3 reads TGCGCCAGCAGCCACCCGACAGGGGATCAGCCCCAGCATTTT. This sequence encodes CASSHPTGDQPQHF.

With regard to this clone: One end of the junction fails to match germline, which may point to a read error. The V gene is TRBV7-7, the J gene TRBJ2-3; TRBD2 matches 11 bases. The germline V gene encodes CDR1 SSHAT and CDR2 FNYEAQ (reference sequence). CDR3 size: 15 residues. The CDR3 spells CASRAGLAGTDTQYF. The CDR3 DNA reads as TGTGCTAGCAGGGCGGGACTAGCGGGCACAGATACGCAGTATTTT.

The genes are TRBV9 and TRBJ1-2, with a tentative D call TRBD1 (5 bases). The CDR3 extends over 15 amino acids. The germline V gene has CDR1 SGDLS and CDR2 YYNGEE. V lost 2 bases to trimming and J lost 0 bases, with 11 bases between them. In DNA, the CDR3 is TGTGCCAGCAGCGTGGGGGGTAGGGCTAACTATGGCTACACCTTC. It yields the protein CASSVGGRANYGYTF.